The rows below give T cell receptor beta chains drawn from one sample of a study of blood T cell repertoires in COVID-19. The assay was immunoSEQ multiplex PCR, and TCRdb's table has in-frame clones only and misses some. The profile shows some 200,000 clones, 70% to 90% of them singletons. Sequenced: peripheral blood. The receptor source for this set is a woman in her sixties or seventies with acute or convalescent COVID-19. CDR3s include the opening cysteine and the closing phenylalanine or tryptophan. The D gene is left open where the match is weak. The size of a clone is reported for some rows only, either as once, few or many, or as a class for expanded clones.

CDR3 DNA: TGTGCCAGCAAGGCGGGTCTCTATAATTCACCCCTCCACTTT
CDR3 protein: CASKAGLYNSPLHF
clone size: -
V gene: TRBV27
J gene: TRBJ1-6
CDR3 length: 14
D gene: -

CDR3 DNA: TGTGCCAGTCGGATGCGGAACCGGCAGGGCGATAGGGATACGCAGTATTTT
CDR3 protein: CASRMRNRQGDRDTQYF
clone size: once
V gene: TRBV19
J gene: TRBJ2-3
CDR3 length: 17
D gene: -

CDR3 DNA: TGTGCCAGCTCACCCCTAGGCGTCACCGGGGAGCTGTTTTTT
CDR3 protein: CASSPLGVTGELFF
clone size: -
V gene: TRBV18
J gene: TRBJ2-2
CDR3 length: 14
D gene: -

CDR3 DNA: TGCGCCAGCAGCTTTGACCCTGGGGCGGCCACTGAAGCTTTCTTT
CDR3 protein: CASSFDPGAATEAFF
clone size: -
V gene: TRBV5-1
J gene: TRBJ1-1
CDR3 length: 15
D gene: -

CDR3 DNA: TGTGCCAGCAGCCCTCTGGGACAGGCGTATGGCTACACCTTC
CDR3 protein: CASSPLGQAYGYTF
clone size: -
V gene: TRBV28
J gene: TRBJ1-2
CDR3 length: 14
D gene: TRBD1

CDR3 DNA: TGTGCCAGCAGCGTGGGTGACAGGGCGGTCTATGGCTACACCTTC
CDR3 protein: CASSVGDRAVYGYTF
clone size: -
V gene: TRBV9
J gene: TRBJ1-2
CDR3 length: 15
D gene: TRBD1

CDR3 DNA: TGTGCCATTGGGCCGAACACCGGGGAGCTGTTTTTT
CDR3 protein: CAIGPNTGELFF
clone size: -
V gene: TRBV10-3
J gene: TRBJ2-2
CDR3 length: 12
D gene: -

CDR3 DNA: TGTGCCAGCAGCTTGGGCAGGTTTGGGACCGGGGAGCTGTTTTTT
CDR3 protein: CASSLGRFGTGELFF
clone size: -
V gene: TRBV11-2
J gene: TRBJ2-2
CDR3 length: 15
D gene: -

CDR3 DNA: TGTGCCAGCAGCTTAGGCGGCAGGGGTAACGAGCAGTACTTC
CDR3 protein: CASSLGGRGNEQYF
clone size: -
V gene: TRBV7-8
J gene: TRBJ2-7
CDR3 length: 14
D gene: -

CDR3 DNA: TGTGCCATTACACCCGGGGGGACCTACGAGCAGTACTTC
CDR3 protein: CAITPGGTYEQYF
clone size: once
V gene: TRBV28
J gene: TRBJ2-7
CDR3 length: 13
D gene: TRBD2

CDR3 DNA: TGTGCCAGTAGTCGGGACTTCGCTGAAGCTTTCTTT
CDR3 protein: CASSRDFAEAFF
clone size: -
V gene: TRBV19
J gene: TRBJ1-1
CDR3 length: 12
D gene: -

CDR3 DNA: TGTGCCAGCTCACCCGTCCAAGCGAGCTCTGGGGCCAACGTCCTGACTTTC
CDR3 protein: CASSPVQASSGANVLTF
clone size: -
V gene: TRBV18
J gene: TRBJ2-6
CDR3 length: 17
D gene: -

CDR3 DNA: TGCGCCAGCAGCCAAGGGAGCAGGGGTGGGCCCCAGCATTTT
CDR3 protein: CASSQGSRGGPQHF
clone size: -
V gene: TRBV4-1
J gene: TRBJ1-5
CDR3 length: 14
D gene: -

CDR3 DNA: TGTGCCAGCTGGGGGCGCGGCACAGATACGCAGTATTTT
CDR3 protein: CASWGRGTDTQYF
clone size: -
V gene: TRBV2
J gene: TRBJ2-3
CDR3 length: 13
D gene: -

CDR3 DNA: TGTGCCAGCAGCCCAAACCCCGGGACAGGTCAGCCCCAGCATTTT
CDR3 protein: CASSPNPGTGQPQHF
clone size: -
V gene: TRBV6-5
J gene: TRBJ1-5
CDR3 length: 15
D gene: TRBD1

CDR3 DNA: TGTGCCAGCAGAAGGCAGGGGGGTTACGAGCAGTACTTC
CDR3 protein: CASRRQGGYEQYF
clone size: -
V gene: TRBV6-1
J gene: TRBJ2-7
CDR3 length: 13
D gene: -

CDR3 DNA: TGTGCCAGCTCACAGCAGGGGATTAACACCGGGGAGCTGTTTTTT
CDR3 protein: CASSQQGINTGELFF
clone size: -
V gene: TRBV18
J gene: TRBJ2-2
CDR3 length: 15
D gene: -